These T cell receptor beta chains were read from a single sample in a study of T-cell reconstitution after alpha-beta-depleted transplantation in children. TCRdb recomputed calls from the PCR reads with MiXCR, one row per CDR3 protein. Counted here are 500,000 to 600,000 distinct CDR3 sequences, over 20% occurring once; the ten biggest clones make up 35% to 40%. Material: PBMCs, obtained before TCRalphabeta/CD19-depleted stem cell transplant. The receptors shown here come from a boy younger than two with Wiskott-Aldrich syndrome, due to receive a stem cell transplant. Both conserved end residues are part of each CDR3. The D gene is left open where the match is weak. Not every row has a clone size; where given, it reads once, few, many or a size class.

j_gene	abundance	d_gene	v_gene	CDR3nt	CDR3aa
TRBJ2-2	NA	TRBD2	TRBV27	TGTGCCAGCAAGTTTCTGGGGTCTAGCGGGACCCCCAACACCGGGGAGCTGTTTTTT	CASKFLGSSGTPNTGELFF
TRBJ2-2	few	NA	TRBV6-1	TGTGCCACCAAAGGCGGGCTAGTCGACGGGGAGCTGTTTTTT	CATKGGLVDGELFF
TRBJ2-3	NA	NA	TRBV30	TGTGCCTGGGCCCAACTGGCTAGCACAGATACGCAGTATTTT	CAWAQLASTDTQYF
TRBJ1-2	few	NA	TRBV7-9	TGTGCCAGCAGCCTTGACGGTCTCTATGGCTACACCTTC	CASSLDGLYGYTF
TRBJ1-5	NA	NA	TRBV7-9	TGTGCCAGCAGCTTAGAGGCTGGGCCCCAGCATTTT	CASSLEAGPQHF
TRBJ2-1	few	TRBD2	TRBV9	TGTGCCAGCAGCGTAGCGGGAGGGGGGTACAATGAGCAGTTCTTC	CASSVAGGGYNEQFF
TRBJ1-3	NA	NA	TRBV15	TGTGCCACCAGCAGAGGGGACGGGCTGATTTCTGGAAACACCATATATTTT	CATSRGDGLISGNTIYF
TRBJ1-5	few	NA	TRBV6-1	TGTGCCAGCAGGAAGACCGCAGGGGACCGTAGCAATCAGCCCCAGCATTTT	CASRKTAGDRSNQPQHF
TRBJ2-7	NA	NA	TRBV29-1	TGCAGCGTAGCCGACAGGACATCCCCCTACGAGCAGTACTTC	CSVADRTSPYEQYF
TRBJ2-3	NA	NA	TRBV28	TGTGCCAGCAGTTTCAGACCGGATACGCAGTATTTT	CASSFRPDTQYF
TRBJ1-1	few	NA	TRBV5-1	TGCGCCAGCAGCTTGCGGACGGCAGACAACACCCAAGCTTTCTTT	CASSLRTADNTQAFF